A single sample gave rise to the 28 T cell receptor beta chains below, sequenced in a study of response to subunit inactivated influenza vaccine. One entry per CDR3 protein, called by TCRdb with MiXCR from the RT-PCR reads. The sample consists of roughly 170,000 distinct CDR3 sequences, approximately 9.2% of them appearing once. Sequenced here: non-naive T cells sorted from PBMCs, sampled on the day of vaccination. The receptors stem from a man aged 50-59 years who received an inactivated influenza vaccine.

Ten or more counts support this clonotype. The chain carries TRBV30 and TRBJ1-5; no reliable D call. The CDR3 has 13 amino acids. V lost 0 bases and J 8 bases, leaving 11 bases between the germline ends. The germline gives CDR1 GTSNPN, CDR2 SVGIG (reference sequence). The CDR3 DNA reads as TGTGCCTGGAGTGTGCATGCCGTCGAGCCCCAGCATTTT. Translating gives CAWSVHAVEPQHF.

The chain has TRBV2 and TRBJ2-1; D not certain. The length of the CDR3 is 14 residues. Germline V gene lookup returns CDR1 SNHLY and CDR2 FYNNEI. Trimming pared 7 bases from V and 8 bases from J, leaving 18 bases between. This CDR3 is CASTSRTYTDEQFF. DNA for the CDR3: TGTGCCAGCACCTCAAGGACCTACACCGATGAGCAGTTCTTC.

This clonotype occurred many times. The rearrangement links TRBV4-3 to TRBJ2-3; 8 nucleotides agree with TRBD2. Per the germline V gene, CDR1 is LGHNA and CDR2 is YSLEER. The V gene end was trimmed by 5 bases and the J gene end by 11 bases; junction bases not matched to a gene: 6. CDR3 length: 12 amino acids. For the CDR3, the DNA is TGCGCCAGCAGCAGTATAGCGGGACTGCAGTATTTT. Protein product: CASSSIAGLQYF.

V usage is TRBV10-3 and J usage is TRBJ2-7; 9 bases fit TRBD2. Germline-derived CDR1 and CDR2 are ENHRY and SYGVKD. V shed 4 bases, J shed 6 bases, and the junction held 7 bases outside the gene matches. This CDR3 has 14 residues. The CDR3 region is CAISGGGGVLEQYF. The CDR3 coding sequence is TGTGCCATCAGTGGAGGCGGGGGGGTACTCGAGCAGTACTTC.

The chain joins TRBV6-5 to TRBJ2-3; 8 bases line up with TRBD1. The CDR3 extends over 17 amino acids. Germline CDR1 MNHEY, CDR2 SVGAGI. The ends lost 2 bases at V and 3 bases at J; junction bases unmatched: 10. The CDR3 protein is CASSYTRQGSSTDTQYF. CDR3 sequence (DNA): TGTGCCAGCAGTTACACCAGACAGGGGTCCTCGACAGATACGCAGTATTTT.

The chain carries TRBV6-5 and TRBJ2-1, with 7 nucleotides matching TRBD1. Trimming took 4 bases from V and 1 from J; bases not matched to a gene: 4. The CDR3 contains 15 residues. In germline, CDR1 is MNHEY, CDR2 SVGAGI. The CDR3 DNA reads as TGTGCCAGCAGTTCTGACAGGGCTTCCTACAATGAGCAGTTCTTC. It specifies CASSSDRASYNEQFF.

This clonotype was counted ten times or more. The rearrangement joins TRBV4-3 to TRBJ2-1; either TRBD1 or TRBD2 may supply D (5 bases each). CDR1 LGHNA and CDR2 YSLEER come from the germline V gene. With 0 bases removed from V and 7 bases from J, the gap between germline ends came to 16 bases. CDR3 length: 16 amino acids. CDR3 bases: TGCGCCAGCAGCCAAGATCTTATGGGGGAGTGGAATGAGCAGTTCTTC. Residues: CASSQDLMGEWNEQFF.

This clonotype was seen a handful of times. This rearrangement joins TRBV4-3 to TRBJ2-5; TRBD2 might be the D (5 bases). The CDR3 length is 15 residues. Germline values: CDR1 LGHNA, CDR2 YSLEER. V was clipped by 0 bases and J by 5 bases, with 13 bases between them. The DNA of the CDR3 is TGCGCCAGCAGCCAAGATCATAACCAGCGGGAGACCCAGTACTTC. This translates into CASSQDHNQRETQYF.

There are a few counts of this clonotype. The chain has TRBV4-1 and TRBJ1-1; the match to TRBD1 covers 7 bases. There are 15 residues in the CDR3. Germline CDR1 MGHRA, CDR2 YSYEKL. With 4 bases clipped from V and 2 bases from J, the junction kept 7 bases outside the gene matches. Here the CDR3 DNA reads TGCGCCAGCAGCCCCCAGACAGGGATAAACACTGAAGCTTTCTTT. Encoded protein: CASSPQTGINTEAFF.

The V and J genes are TRBV5-6 and TRBJ2-7; D gene unclear. Trimming cost V 0 bases and J 2 bases, with 9 bases left between them. CDR1 and CDR2 (germline): SGHDT, YYEEEE. The CDR3 totals 14 residues. The CDR3 loop is CASSLGASTYEQYF. The CDR3 DNA reads as TGTGCCAGCAGCTTGGGGGCCAGTACCTACGAGCAGTACTTC.

V usage is TRBV7-2 and J usage is TRBJ2-1; D is unclear. The CDR3 sequence is 17 residues long. V shed 2 bases and J shed 7 bases, with 21 bases lying between them. In germline, CDR1 is SGHTA, CDR2 FQGNSA. DNA of the CDR3: TGTGCCAGCAGCTTATTGTCGGCCGTAGCTGGTTCGAATGAGCAGTTCTTC. Translated: CASSLLSAVAGSNEQFF.

The chain combines TRBV5-1 with TRBJ1-6; D possibly corresponds to TRBD1 (5 bases). The CDR3 sequence is 16 residues long. CDR1 and CDR2 from the germline V gene are SGHRS and YFSETQ. V was pared by 0 bases and J by 5 bases, with 12 bases between. In DNA, the CDR3 is TGCGCCAGCAGCTTGGAGGGACGCCAAGATAATTCACCCCTCCACTTT. Encoded protein: CASSLEGRQDNSPLHF.

The chain couples TRBV7-7 to TRBJ2-7, with D possibly matching TRBD2 (6 bases). Germline assignment: CDR1 SSHAT and CDR2 FNYEAQ (reference sequence). V lost 1 base, J lost 1 base, and 11 bases lay in between. This CDR3 has 15 residues. CDR3 loop: CASSLGAGRSYEQYF. CDR3 in DNA: TGTGCCAGCAGCTTAGGGGCGGGAAGGTCCTACGAGCAGTACTTC.

This clonotype was seen repeatedly, ten times or more. The V call is TRBV5-6, the J call TRBJ2-2; a possible D gene is TRBD1 (5 bases). CDR1 and CDR2 (germline): SGHDT, YYEEEE. CDR3 length: 16 amino acids. V was cut by 0 bases and J by 5 bases, with 14 bases left in between. DNA of the CDR3: TGTGCCAGCAGCTTGGAGGTCAGGGCTGGGACCGGGGAGCTGTTTTTT. Protein: CASSLEVRAGTGELFF.

This clonotype was seen a few times. This chain connects TRBV5-5 to TRBJ1-1; D unclear. Trimming cost V 2 bases and J 7 bases, with 9 bases left between them. CDR3 length equals 12 residues. Germline CDR1 and CDR2: SGHKS and YYEKEE (reference sequence). CDR3 sequence reads: CASSFSDGEAFF. CDR3 DNA sequence: TGTGCCAGCAGCTTTTCTGACGGTGAAGCTTTCTTT.

This clonotype was picked up many times. The chain combines TRBV9 with TRBJ2-1; D unresolved. CDR1 and CDR2 (germline): SGDLS, YYNGEE. V gave up 8 bases and J gave up 2 bases, with 11 bases separating them. The length of the CDR3 is 13 residues. For the CDR3, the DNA is TGTGCCAGTCAGATACGCCCCTACAATGAGCAGTTCTTC. Translated, it gives CASQIRPYNEQFF. Full variable domain (remainder filled in from reference TRBV9 and TRBJ2-1): DSGVTQTPKHLITATGQRVTLRCSPRSGDLSVYWYQQSLDQGLQFLIQYYNGEERAKGNILERFSAQQFPDLHSELNLSSLELGDSALYFCASQIRPYNEQFFGPGTRLTVL.

In this sample, this clonotype turned up many times. The chain links TRBV5-1 to TRBJ2-4, with D perhaps given as TRBD1 or TRBD2 (5 bases each). V was pared by 0 bases and J by 3 bases, with 10 bases between. The CDR3 spans 15 residues. The germline CDR1 and CDR2 sequences are SGHRS and YFSETQ. The CDR3 spells CASSLGGANKNIQYF. Written as DNA, the CDR3 is TGCGCCAGCAGCTTGGGAGGGGCGAACAAAAACATTCAGTACTTC. Filled out from reference TRBV5-1 and TRBJ2-4, the complete variable domain reads KAGVTQTPRYLIKTRGQQVTLSCSPISGHRSVSWYQQTPGQGLQFLFEYFSETQRNKGNFPGRFSGRQFSNSRSEMNVSTLELGDSALYLCASSLGGANKNIQYFGAGTRLSVL.

The rearrangement joins TRBV7-3 to TRBJ1-1; the match to TRBD1 covers 8 bases. Germline V gene lookup returns CDR1 SGHTA and CDR2 FQGTGA. The V segment lost 0 bases and the J segment 1 base; nucleotides outside the gene matches: 7. The CDR3 is made up of 17 amino acids. This chain's CDR3 is CASSLTPGQVTNTEAFF. The CDR3 DNA is TGTGCCAGCAGCTTAACCCCGGGACAGGTCACGAACACTGAAGCTTTCTTT.

This clonotype was recorded many times. The chain combines TRBV7-2 with TRBJ2-7; 7 positions match TRBD1. The germline CDR1 and CDR2 sequences are SGHTA and FQGNSA. After removal of 6 bases from V and 3 bases from J, the junction contained 11 bases not matched to a gene. The CDR3 totals 15 residues. CDR3 DNA: TGTGCCAGCAGACCTAAGAGGGGGCTAATCTACGAGCAGTACTTC. Translating gives CASRPKRGLIYEQYF.

There are many counts of this clonotype. The chain links TRBV27 to TRBJ1-5, with D perhaps matching TRBD1 (6 bases). This CDR3 has 14 amino acids. The V gene's germline CDR1 is MNHEY and CDR2 SMNVEV (reference sequence). V was pared by 6 bases and J by 5 bases, with 14 bases between. For the CDR3, the DNA is TGTGCCAGCAGGAGCTGGCAGGGGTATCAGCCCCAGCATTTT. Protein product: CASRSWQGYQPQHF.

This clonotype was seen repeatedly, ten times or more. The V gene is TRBV5-1, the J gene TRBJ2-5, with D perhaps being TRBD1 or TRBD2 (6 bases each). The V end lost 1 base, the J end lost 4 bases, and 17 bases lay between the germline ends. The length of the CDR3 is 16 residues. In germline, CDR1 is SGHRS, CDR2 YFSETQ. The CDR3: CASSLMGRGGRETQYF. The DNA of the CDR3 is TGCGCCAGCAGCTTGATGGGCAGGGGAGGAAGAGAGACCCAGTACTTC. Filled out from reference TRBV5-1 and TRBJ2-5, the complete variable domain reads KAGVTQTPRYLIKTRGQQVTLSCSPISGHRSVSWYQQTPGQGLQFLFEYFSETQRNKGNFPGRFSGRQFSNSRSEMNVSTLELGDSALYLCASSLMGRGGRETQYFGPGTRLLVL.

The chain joins TRBV20-1 to TRBJ1-5, with TRBD1 matching over 10 bases. The junction had 7 bases not matched to a gene; V was cut back by 2 bases and J by 0 bases. The CDR3 is 17 amino acids. CDR1 is DFQATT and CDR2 is SNEGSKA in the germline V gene (reference sequence). The CDR3 DNA reads TGCAGTGCTAGATCAGGACAGGGGGGGTATAGCAATCAGCCCCAGCATTTT. Protein product: CSARSGQGGYSNQPQHF.

This clonotype was seen a handful of times. The chain employs TRBV7-2 and TRBJ2-1; 7 bases fit TRBD1. The ends lost 3 bases at V and 7 bases at J; junction bases unmatched: 3. This CDR3 comprises 13 residues. Germline-derived CDR1 and CDR2 are SGHTA and FQGNSA. The DNA of the CDR3 is TGTGCCAGCAGCTTTGGGACAGTAAATGAGCAGTTCTTC. This gives the protein CASSFGTVNEQFF.

This clonotype was counted only a few times. The chain combines TRBV15 with TRBJ1-4; D might be TRBD1 (5 bases). Germline V CDR1 and CDR2: LNHNV, YYDKDF (reference sequence). This CDR3 is built from 17 residues. V was trimmed by 0 bases and J by 5 bases, leaving 16 bases between them. Here the CDR3 reads CATSREGPIRGNEKLFF. DNA of the CDR3: TGTGCCACCAGCAGAGAGGGGCCTATTCGGGGGAATGAAAAACTGTTTTTT. Filled out from reference TRBV15 and TRBJ1-4, the complete variable domain reads DAMVIQNPRYQVTQFGKPVTLSCSQTLNHNVMYWYQQKSSQAPKLLFHYYDKDFNNEADTPDNFQSRRPNTSFCFLDIRSPGLGDTAMYLCATSREGPIRGNEKLFFGSGTQLSVL.

This clonotype was seen a few times. The genes are TRBV3-1 and TRBJ2-1, with 15 bases fitting TRBD2. In germline, CDR1 is LGHDT, CDR2 YNNKEL (reference sequence). CDR3 length: 17 amino acids. V lost 5 bases and J lost 7; bases outside the gene matches: 9. CDR3 protein: CASSEGTSGRLGNEQFF. CDR3 nucleotides: TGTGCCAGCAGCGAAGGGACTAGCGGGAGGCTGGGGAATGAGCAGTTCTTC.

This chain joins TRBV4-1 and TRBJ2-1; 8 nucleotides agree with TRBD2. Looked up from germline, CDR1 is MGHRA and CDR2 is YSYEKL. The CDR3 has 16 amino acids. V lost 4 bases to trimming and J lost 9 bases; unmatched junction nucleotides: 14. The CDR3 nucleotides are TGCGCCAGCAGCCCAGACGGTAGCCGGGGGGGCGGTGAGCAGTTCTTC. Amino acids: CASSPDGSRGGGEQFF.

At least ten counts were recorded for this clonotype. CDR3 protein: CASSFGQVAFF. As DNA, the CDR3 is TGTGCCAGCAGTTTCGGACAGGTAGCTTTCTTT. This chain uses TRBV12-3 or TRBV12-4 with TRBJ1-1; 7 bases match TRBD1. Trimming at V came to 3 bases and at J to 10 bases, leaving 2 bases not matched to a gene. The CDR3 extends over 11 amino acids.

V and J are TRBV7-2 and TRBJ2-1; possible D gene TRBD2, 5 bases. The CDR3 length is 17 residues. Trimming stripped 1 base from V and 6 bases from J, with 19 bases between. The V gene's germline CDR1 is SGHTA and CDR2 FQGNSA. CDR3 protein: CASSLGQLGQTRNEQFF. DNA for the CDR3: TGTGCCAGCAGCTTAGGCCAACTAGGTCAGACTCGCAATGAGCAGTTCTTC.